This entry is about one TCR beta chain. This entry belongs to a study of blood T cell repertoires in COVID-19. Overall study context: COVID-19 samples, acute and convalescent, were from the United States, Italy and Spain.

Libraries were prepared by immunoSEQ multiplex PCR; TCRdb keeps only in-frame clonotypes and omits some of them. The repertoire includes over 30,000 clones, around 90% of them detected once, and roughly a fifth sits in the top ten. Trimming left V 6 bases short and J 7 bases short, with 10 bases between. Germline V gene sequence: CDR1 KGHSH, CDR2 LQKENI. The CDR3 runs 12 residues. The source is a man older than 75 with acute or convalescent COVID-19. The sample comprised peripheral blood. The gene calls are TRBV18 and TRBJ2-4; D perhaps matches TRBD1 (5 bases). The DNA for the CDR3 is TGTGCCAGCTCGGTGGACACTAACATTCAGTACTTC. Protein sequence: CASSVDTNIQYF. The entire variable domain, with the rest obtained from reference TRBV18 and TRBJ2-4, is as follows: NAGVMQNPRHLVRRRGQEARLRCSPMKGHSHVYWYRQLPEEGLKFMVYLQKENIIDESGMPKERFSAEFPKEGPSILRIQQVVRGDSAAYFCASSVDTNIQYFGAGTRLSVL.